The 22 T cell receptor beta chains below were found in one sample sequenced in a study of cytomegalovirus exposure and HLA in healthy donors. It was with 60 Vbeta and 13 Jbeta primers that the PCR ran. TCRdb's copy holds only in-frame clones and misses some; the assay was immunoSEQ multiplex PCR. This table holds about 210,000 clones, about 80% found once. Sequencing used PBMCs. These receptors were collected from a male donor in good health and CMV-seronegative.

The genes are TRBV6-5 and TRBJ2-3; D uncertain. The germline V gene has CDR1 MNHEY and CDR2 SVGAGI. The CDR3 totals 15 residues. The V and J ends lost 6 bases and 1 base respectively, with 14 bases between them. The CDR3 spells CASSPSPQGTDTQYF. The CDR3 region has the DNA TGTGCCAGCAGCCCAAGCCCGCAGGGCACAGATACGCAGTATTTT.

This chain's CDR3 is CAGSGGVGGYTF. The CDR3 nucleotides are TGTGCCGGCTCTGGGGGGGTTGGGGGCTACACCTTC. V and J are TRBV25-1 and TRBJ1-2; the D gene is possibly TRBD1 (5 bases). Trimming took off 11 bases at V and 8 bases at J, with 18 bases between the two ends. Germline loops: CDR1 MGHDK, CDR2 SYGVNS. The CDR3 runs to 12 residues.

The V call is TRBV11-2, the J call TRBJ1-6; D possibly corresponds to TRBD1 (5 bases). The CDR3 runs to 16 residues. Trimming removed 4 bases from V and 4 bases from J, with 14 bases in between. Per the germline V gene, CDR1 is SGHAT and CDR2 is FQNNGV. CDR3 nucleotide sequence: TGTGCCAGCAGCTCCACAACGCAGGGATATAATTCACCCCTCCACTTT. As protein: CASSSTTQGYNSPLHF.

The chain carries TRBV4-3 and TRBJ2-4; TRBD2 aligns across 7 bases. This CDR3 contains 14 residues. Germline V gene sequence: CDR1 LGHNA, CDR2 YSLEER. The V segment lost 0 bases and the J segment 8 bases; nucleotides outside the gene matches: 4. CDR3 sequence: CASSQEARGDIQYF. CDR3 DNA sequence: TGCGCCAGCAGCCAAGAAGCTCGGGGGGACATTCAGTACTTC.

The chain carries TRBV5-5 and TRBJ1-3; D perhaps matches TRBD1 (6 bases). CDR3 length: 16 amino acids. Germline V lookup: CDR1 SGHKS, CDR2 YYEKEE (reference sequence). Trimming removed 2 bases from V and 0 bases from J, with 12 bases in between. This chain's CDR3 is CASSLLTGPSGNTIYF. The CDR3, as DNA: TGTGCCAGCAGCTTACTGACAGGACCCTCTGGAAACACCATATATTTT. Full variable domain (rest looked up from reference TRBV5-5 and TRBJ1-3): DAGVTQSPTHLIKTRGQQVTLRCSPISGHKSVSWYQQVLGQGPQFIFQYYEKEERGRGNFPDRFSARQFPNYSSELNVNALLLGDSALYLCASSLLTGPSGNTIYFGEGSWLTVV.

The chain is built from TRBV21-1 and TRBJ2-7; the table calls TRBD2, which could not be checked here. TRBV21-1 counts as a pseudogene. The length of the CDR3 is 17 residues. The CDR3: CASSKVGRGGRWWEQYF. For the CDR3, the DNA is TGTGCCAGCAGCAAAGTCGGTCGGGGCGGGAGGTGGTGGGAGCAGTACTTC.

The chain uses TRBV15 and TRBJ1-6; the D gene is possibly TRBD1 (6 bases). Trimming removed 1 base from V and 10 bases from J, with 14 bases in between. The CDR3 is 15 residues long. The germline gives CDR1 LNHNV, CDR2 YYDKDF (reference sequence). The CDR3 DNA is TGTGCCACCAGCAGAGCCCAGGGGAGGGGATCACCCCTCCACTTT. Translating it yields CATSRAQGRGSPLHF.

The rearrangement links TRBV27 to TRBJ1-5, with no clear D. CDR1 and CDR2 (germline): MNHEY, SMNVEV (reference sequence). Trimming took 1 base from V and 4 from J, leaving 5 bases between them. The CDR3 length is 13 residues. CDR3 region: CASSLYYNQPQHF. The CDR3 coding sequence is TGTGCCAGCAGTTTATATTATAATCAGCCCCAGCATTTT.

This sequence joins TRBV28 and TRBJ1-2; D gene uncertain. Germline-derived CDR1 and CDR2 are MDHEN and SYDVKM. CDR3 length equals 12 residues. Between the trimmed V and J ends, which lost 5 bases and 4 bases, there was a span of 8 bases. The CDR3 protein is CASSLSLYGYTF. The CDR3 coding sequence is TGTGCCAGCAGTCTTTCCCTCTATGGCTACACCTTC.

This clone was recorded a few times. The chain recombines TRBV6-5 with TRBJ2-2, with D maybe TRBD2 (5 bases). This CDR3 has 14 amino acids. The V gene lost 0 bases and the J gene lost 8 bases, with 10 bases spanning the gap. The germline CDR1 and CDR2 sequences are MNHEY and SVGAGI. CDR3 sequence reads: CASSYSPGIGELFF. Written as DNA, the CDR3 is TGTGCCAGCAGTTACTCTCCGGGGATAGGGGAGCTGTTTTTT.

This clone was seen only once. The CDR3 protein is CASSPDRAYEQYF. The CDR3, as DNA: TGCGCCAGCAGCCCGGACAGGGCGTACGAGCAGTACTTC. The chain carries TRBV5-1 and TRBJ2-7; 8 positions agree with TRBD1. V lost 4 bases to trimming and J lost 4 bases; unmatched junction nucleotides: 4. Germline V CDR1 and CDR2: SGHRS, YFSETQ. This CDR3 spans 13 amino acids.

V gene TRBV7-9 combines with J gene TRBJ1-5, with a possible D match to TRBD1 (6 bases). Per the germline V gene, CDR1 is SEHNR and CDR2 is FQNEAQ (reference sequence). Trimming left V 5 bases short and J 7 bases short, with 18 bases between. The CDR3 consists of 15 residues. CDR3 region: CASSLGTTGNQPQHF. CDR3 bases: TGTGCCAGCAGCCTCGGGACAACAGGGAACCAGCCCCAGCATTTT.

The chain combines TRBV6-5 with TRBJ1-4, with TRBD1 matching over 9 bases. V trimming: 2 bases; J trimming: 8 bases; junction bases outside the gene matches: 9. The germline CDR1 and CDR2 sequences are MNHEY and SVGAGI. The CDR3 has 16 amino acids. CDR3 sequence (DNA): TGTGCCAGCAGTTACCGCCCGGGGACAGGGACGGAAAAACTGTTTTTT. Translated, it gives CASSYRPGTGTEKLFF.

V is TRBV29-1 and J is TRBJ2-7; 8 bases agree with TRBD1. Germline assignment: CDR1 SQVTM and CDR2 ANQGSEA. With 6 bases clipped from V and 2 bases from J, the junction kept 6 bases outside the gene matches. This CDR3 is 13 amino acids long. This CDR3 reads CSVRTGHAYEQYF. The DNA of the CDR3 is TGCAGCGTGCGGACAGGGCACGCCTACGAGCAGTACTTC.

The chain uses TRBV15 and TRBJ2-3; 11 nucleotides align to TRBD2. Germline V gene data show CDR1 as LNHNV and CDR2 as YYDKDF (reference sequence). After removal of 0 bases from V and 2 bases from J, the junction contained 7 bases not matched to a gene. The CDR3 runs 18 residues. CDR3 protein: CATSRDPGTSGYTDTQYF. CDR3 DNA: TGTGCCACCAGCAGAGACCCGGGGACTAGCGGATACACAGATACGCAGTATTTT.

V is TRBV28 and J is TRBJ2-7, with D perhaps matching TRBD1 (6 bases). V was cut by 5 bases and J by 6 bases, with 14 bases left in between. This CDR3 spans 13 amino acids. The V gene's germline CDR1 is MDHEN and CDR2 SYDVKM. The CDR3 nucleotides read TGTGCCAGCAGTCCATCCGGGACAAGCGAGCAGTACTTC. Encoded protein: CASSPSGTSEQYF. Full variable domain (rest looked up from reference TRBV28 and TRBJ2-7): DVKVTQSSRYLVKRTGEKVFLECVQDMDHENMFWYRQDPGLGLRLIYFSYDVKMKEKGDIPEGYSVSREKKERFSLILESASTNQTSMYLCASSPSGTSEQYFGPGTRLTVT.

The chain employs TRBV11-3 and TRBJ1-4; the D is unclear. The CDR3 contains 14 residues. V was shortened by 7 bases and J by 8 bases, with 17 bases between the two germline ends. Germline values: CDR1 SGHNT, CDR2 YENEEA. As DNA, the CDR3 is TGTGCCAGCACCCGAGGGTACAGTAAAGAAAAACTGTTTTTT. Protein sequence: CASTRGYSKEKLFF.

J is TRBJ2-7 and V is TRBV9; 9 bases agree with TRBD2. This CDR3 is built from 15 residues. J lost 3 bases, V lost 4 bases, and 8 bases had no gene match. Germline V gives CDR1 SGDLS, CDR2 YYNGEE. CDR3 region: CASSPHLAGIYEQYF. The CDR3 coding sequence is TGTGCCAGCAGCCCCCACCTAGCGGGGATCTACGAGCAGTACTTC.

The chain uses TRBV5-5 and TRBJ2-7, with D perhaps TRBD1 (6 bases). The CDR3 spans 16 residues. The germline V gene has CDR1 SGHKS and CDR2 YYEKEE (reference sequence). V dropped 2 bases and J dropped 2 bases, with 17 bases sitting between them. The CDR3 spells CASSLGTLAQTYEQYF. CDR3 nucleotide sequence: TGTGCCAGCAGCTTAGGGACACTCGCCCAAACCTACGAGCAGTACTTC.

The chain joins TRBV6-4 to TRBJ1-2; D call uncertain. Germline assignment: CDR1 MRHNA and CDR2 SNTAGT. The length of the CDR3 is 13 residues. V gave up 2 bases and J gave up 8 bases, with 12 bases separating them. In DNA, the CDR3 is TGTGCCAGCAGTGACGGGCCTTCCCGGGGCTACACCTTC. Translating gives CASSDGPSRGYTF.

V and J are TRBV10-3 and TRBJ2-2; D gene ambiguous. Germline V CDR1 and CDR2: ENHRY, SYGVKD. V was pared by 4 bases and J by 4 bases, with 16 bases between. The CDR3 runs to 16 residues. CDR3 region: CAISVRVPSATGELFF. CDR3 DNA sequence: TGTGCCATCAGTGTTCGGGTACCGTCGGCCACCGGGGAGCTGTTTTTT.

The chain has TRBV5-6 and TRBJ1-2; a possible D gene is TRBD1 (5 bases). This CDR3 is built from 14 residues. Trimming took 1 base from V and 5 from J, leaving 12 bases between them. Germline CDR1 SGHDT, CDR2 YYEEEE. The DNA of the CDR3 is TGTGCCAGCAGCTTGCAAACAGGCTTATATGGCTACACCTTC. Its translation is CASSLQTGLYGYTF. Full variable domain (outside the CDR3, taken from reference TRBV5-6 and TRBJ1-2): DAGVTQSPTHLIKTRGQQVTLRCSPKSGHDTVSWYQQALGQGPQFIFQYYEEEERQRGNFPDRFSGHQFPNYSSELNVNALLLGDSALYLCASSLQTGLYGYTFGSGTRLTVV.